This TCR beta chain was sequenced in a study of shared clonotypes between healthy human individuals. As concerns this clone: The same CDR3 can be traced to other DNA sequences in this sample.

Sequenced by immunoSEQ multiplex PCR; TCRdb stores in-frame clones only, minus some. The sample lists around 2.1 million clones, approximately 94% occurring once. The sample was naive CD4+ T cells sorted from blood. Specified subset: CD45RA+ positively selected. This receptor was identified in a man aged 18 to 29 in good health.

CDR3: CASSLQGGSYEQYF. As DNA, the CDR3 is TGCGCCAGCAGCTTGCAGGGGGGCTCCTACGAGCAGTACTTC. The chain has TRBV5-1 and TRBJ2-7, with D perhaps TRBD1 (7 bases). V lost 1 base and J lost 0, with 8 bases in between. CDR1 and CDR2 (germline): SGHRS, YFSETQ. The CDR3 has 14 residues. The full variable domain, its missing parts supplied by reference TRBV5-1 and TRBJ2-7, is KAGVTQTPRYLIKTRGQQVTLSCSPISGHRSVSWYQQTPGQGLQFLFEYFSETQRNKGNFPGRFSGRQFSNSRSEMNVSTLELGDSALYLCASSLQGGSYEQYFGPGTRLTVT.